The 20 T cell receptor beta chains presented below share a single source sample, sequenced in a study of T cell repertoires in cytomegalovirus infection. TCRdb recomputed calls from the reads with MiXCR, one row per CDR3 protein. This sample has more than 400,000 distinct CDR3 sequences, with 26% found just once. The sequencing sample was made of PBMCs. These receptors came from a human donor in good health (CMV status not recorded). Some clones in this sample may be carry-over from other donors' samples.

The chain combines TRBV6-5 with TRBJ1-2, with D perhaps TRBD1 (6 bases). The CDR3 spans 14 residues. Deletions cut 2 bases from V and 4 bases from J, with 11 bases between. The germline V gene has CDR1 MNHEY and CDR2 SVGAGI. The CDR3 region has the DNA TGTGCCAGCAGTTACGGAGGGGGAGTCTATGGCTACACCTTC. Translated, it gives CASSYGGGVYGYTF.

The rearrangement links TRBV20-1 to TRBJ2-3; D is ambiguous. The V gene lost 0 bases and the J gene lost 4 bases, with 11 bases spanning the gap. The length of the CDR3 is 14 residues. Germline V CDR1 and CDR2: DFQATT, SNEGSKA (reference sequence). The chain's CDR3 is CSAREGSRADTQYF. The CDR3 nucleotides are TGCAGTGCTAGAGAAGGATCCCGGGCAGATACGCAGTATTTT.

The chain couples TRBV9 to TRBJ1-6; D gene uncertain. There are 14 residues in the CDR3. Deletions cut 3 bases from V and 1 base from J, with 5 bases between. Germline V lookup: CDR1 SGDLS, CDR2 YYNGEE. The DNA for the CDR3 is TGTGCCAGCAGCGGAGGGTCCTATAATTCACCCCTCCACTTT. This gives the protein CASSGGSYNSPLHF. The full variable domain, with the rest looked up from reference TRBV9 and TRBJ1-6, is DSGVTQTPKHLITATGQRVTLRCSPRSGDLSVYWYQQSLDQGLQFLIQYYNGEERAKGNILERFSAQQFPDLHSELNLSSLELGDSALYFCASSGGSYNSPLHFGNGTRLTVT.

V usage is TRBV2 and J usage is TRBJ2-1; 9 positions agree with TRBD1. Germline assignment: CDR1 SNHLY and CDR2 FYNNEI. The CDR3 runs 16 residues. V lost 5 bases to trimming and J lost 5 bases; unmatched junction nucleotides: 10. The CDR3 reads CASSRPGQGFNNEQFF. DNA of the CDR3: TGTGCCAGCAGTCGACCGGGACAGGGTTTTAACAATGAGCAGTTCTTC.

The CDR3 loop reads CASSFLVLSNEQFF. The DNA of the CDR3 is TGTGCCAGCAGTTTTCTAGTTCTTAGCAATGAGCAGTTCTTC. V and J are TRBV6-2 or TRBV6-3 and TRBJ2-1; unclear D gene. CDR1 and CDR2 (germline): MNHEY, SVGEGT. The V end lost 4 bases, the J end lost 6 bases, and 13 bases lay between the germline ends. The CDR3 loop spans 14 amino acids.

This clonotype has at least ten counts. The chain recombines TRBV12-3 or TRBV12-4 with TRBJ1-5, with D maybe TRBD1 (5 bases). The CDR3 has 15 amino acids. Trimming left V 1 base short and J 6 bases short, with 13 bases between. The CDR3 nucleotides read TGTGCCAGCAGTTTAGTTGTAGGGGTCGGTCAGCCCCAGCATTTT. Translating it yields CASSLVVGVGQPQHF.

The chain joins TRBV2 to TRBJ2-1; TRBD2 matches at 9 bases. Per the germline V gene, CDR1 is SNHLY and CDR2 is FYNNEI. V gave up 8 bases and J gave up 3 bases; unmatched junction bases: 2. The CDR3 loop spans 13 amino acids. CDR3 region: CASLAGFYNEQFF. CDR3 DNA sequence: TGTGCCAGCCTAGCGGGGTTCTACAATGAGCAGTTCTTC. The variable domain in full, completed from reference TRBV2 and TRBJ2-1, reads EPEVTQTPSHQVTQMGQEVILRCVPISNHLYFYWYRQILGQKVEFLVSFYNNEISEKSEIFDDQFSVERPDGSNFTLKIRSTKLEDSAMYFCASLAGFYNEQFFGPGTRLTVL.

This clonotype was seen more than once but under ten times. The chain carries TRBV7-2 and TRBJ1-5, with unresolved D. The CDR3 runs to 12 residues. Per the germline V gene, CDR1 is SGHTA and CDR2 is FQGNSA. The V end lost 5 bases, the J end lost 3 bases, and 5 bases lay between the germline ends. The CDR3 reads CASSKDNQPQHF. The CDR3, as DNA: TGTGCCAGCAGCAAGGACAATCAGCCCCAGCATTTT.

The chain has TRBV7-9 and TRBJ2-7; 14 bases agree with TRBD2. After removal of 5 bases from V and 6 bases from J, the junction contained 6 bases not matched to a gene. This CDR3 region has 15 residues. Per germline, CDR1 SEHNR and CDR2 FQNEAQ (reference sequence). The CDR3 reads CASSPQGLAGGEQYF. The CDR3 nucleotides read TGTGCCAGCAGCCCCCAAGGACTAGCGGGAGGCGAGCAGTACTTC. Looking up the rest from reference TRBV7-9 and TRBJ2-7 gives the full variable domain: DTGVSQNPRHKITKRGQNVTFRCDPISEHNRLYWYRQTLGQGPEFLTYFQNEAQLEKSRLLSDRFSAERPKGSFSTLEIQRTEQGDSAMYLCASSPQGLAGGEQYFGPGTRLTVT.

This clonotype was detected many times. V is TRBV7-2 and J is TRBJ2-1, with D perhaps matching TRBD1 (6 bases). The CDR3 length is 16 residues. The ends were cut back, 2 bases at V and 2 bases at J, with 13 bases in the middle. CDR1 and CDR2 (germline): SGHTA, FQGNSA. CDR3 sequence reads: CASSLLAGTTYNEQFF. In nucleotides, the CDR3 is TGTGCCAGCAGCTTACTTGCCGGGACAACCTACAATGAGCAGTTCTTC.

J is TRBJ2-1 and V is TRBV6-1, with D possibly TRBD1 on 5 matching bases. Germline lookup yields CDR1 MNHNS and CDR2 SASEGT. The length of the CDR3 is 13 residues. V was cut by 7 bases and J by 5 bases, with 12 bases left in between. The CDR3 spells CASTRDANNEQFF. The CDR3 region has the DNA TGTGCCAGCACCAGGGATGCAAACAATGAGCAGTTCTTC.

This clonotype has a count of ten or more. The rearrangement joins TRBV7-2 to TRBJ2-7, with 12 bases fitting TRBD2. The CDR3 covers 14 residues. Germline loops: CDR1 SGHTA, CDR2 FQGNSA. The junction had 10 bases not matched to a gene; V was cut back by 7 bases and J by 9 bases. CDR3 amino acids: CASTELAGGPSQYF. As DNA, the CDR3 is TGTGCCAGCACCGAACTAGCGGGGGGACCCTCGCAGTACTTC. The full variable domain, its missing parts supplied by reference TRBV7-2 and TRBJ2-7, is GAGVSQSPSNKVTEKGKDVELRCDPISGHTALYWYRQSLGQGLEFLIYFQGNSAPDKSGLPSDRFSAERTGGSVSTLTIQRTQQEDSAVYLCASTELAGGPSQYFGPGTRLTVT.

This clonotype appeared many times. The rearrangement joins TRBV11-3 to TRBJ2-3; TRBD2 aligns across 9 bases. CDR3 size: 17 residues. Per the germline V gene, CDR1 is SGHNT and CDR2 is YENEEA. V trimming: 1 base; J trimming: 3 bases; junction bases outside the gene matches: 8. CDR3 region: CASSLGRLADSTDTQYF. The CDR3 DNA sequence: TGTGCCAGCAGCTTAGGACGACTAGCGGACAGTACAGATACGCAGTATTTT.

This clonotype was found once. The V and J genes are TRBV27 and TRBJ1-1; D is ambiguous. Germline-derived CDR1 and CDR2 are MNHEY and SMNVEV (reference sequence). This CDR3 region has 13 residues. V shed 5 bases and J shed 5 bases, with 12 bases lying between them. CDR3 loop: CASSLGRLTEAFF. The CDR3 nucleotides are TGTGCCAGCAGTCTGGGCCGGTTGACTGAAGCTTTCTTT.

This clonotype was picked up a small number of times. The gene calls are TRBV6-2 or TRBV6-3 and TRBJ1-2; 7 bases fit TRBD1. The CDR3 has 14 residues. With 8 bases clipped from V and 5 bases from J, the junction kept 11 bases outside the gene matches. The germline V gene has CDR1 MNHEY and CDR2 SVGEGT. CDR3 region: CASLSMDRIYGYTF. The CDR3, as DNA: TGTGCCAGCCTATCCATGGACAGGATATATGGCTACACCTTC.

The V and J genes are TRBV7-9 and TRBJ2-1, with D tentatively TRBD1 or TRBD2 (5 bases each). Germline V gene data show CDR1 as SEHNR and CDR2 as FQNEAQ (reference sequence). This CDR3 region has 16 residues. The germline V and J ends were trimmed by 3 bases and 15 bases, with 27 bases remaining between them. The CDR3 loop is CASSLIPAVTGYMGFF. CDR3 coding DNA: TGTGCCAGCAGCTTGATCCCAGCGGTTACAGGATACATGGGGTTCTTC. Combining the CDR3 with reference TRBV7-9 and TRBJ2-1 gives the whole variable domain DTGVSQNPRHKITKRGQNVTFRCDPISEHNRLYWYRQTLGQGPEFLTYFQNEAQLEKSRLLSDRFSAERPKGSFSTLEIQRTEQGDSAMYLCASSLIPAVTGYMGFFGPGTRLTVL.

This clonotype was seen more than once but under ten times. This chain uses TRBV12-3 or TRBV12-4 with TRBJ2-2; TRBD2 is a possible D gene (8 bases). V lost 9 bases, J lost 4 bases, and 18 bases lay in between. The CDR3 length is 15 residues. The CDR3 sequence: CASLGRGLITGELFF. The CDR3, as DNA: TGTGCCAGTCTCGGGAGGGGGCTGATCACCGGGGAGCTGTTTTTT.

Ten or more counts support this clonotype. V usage is TRBV6-1 and J usage is TRBJ2-1, with 10 bases aligning to TRBD2. Germline assignment: CDR1 MNHNS and CDR2 SASEGT. This CDR3 has 17 amino acids. V lost 0 bases to trimming and J lost 3 bases; unmatched junction nucleotides: 5. Here the CDR3 reads CASSEAPPSGSYNEQFF. The CDR3 region has the DNA TGTGCCAGCAGTGAAGCGCCCCCTAGCGGGAGCTACAATGAGCAGTTCTTC.

This clonotype was observed a handful of times. This chain links TRBV27 with TRBJ2-1; TRBD1 agrees at 7 bases. Losses at the gene ends were 4 bases for V and 0 bases for J; bases not matched to a gene: 6. This CDR3 region has 16 residues. Germline V CDR1 and CDR2: MNHEY, SMNVEV (reference sequence). CDR3 nucleotide sequence: TGTGCCAGCAGTTCATGGGGACAGATCTCCTACAATGAGCAGTTCTTC. Amino acid sequence: CASSSWGQISYNEQFF.

This clonotype was recorded a few times. The CDR3 nucleotides are TGCGCCAGCAGCCAGGATCCTACTGGGACCTACGAGCAGTACTTC. This gives the protein CASSQDPTGTYEQYF. This chain connects TRBV4-1 to TRBJ2-7, with no clear D. Trimming stripped 3 bases from V and 2 bases from J, with 14 bases between. Germline values: CDR1 MGHRA, CDR2 YSYEKL. The CDR3 is 15 residues long.